The present T cell receptor (beta chain) was sequenced within a study of technical replicates of blood from several donors. This CDR3 has 15 amino acids. CDR1 and CDR2 from the germline V gene are MRHNA and SNTAGT. V lost 2 bases to trimming and J lost 7 bases; unmatched junction nucleotides: 4. Sequencing used immunoSEQ multiplex PCR; TCRdb keeps in-frame clones, though not all of them. The table includes some 71,000 clones, roughly 97% detected once. The chain is built from TRBV6-4 and TRBJ2-1; the match to TRBD1 covers 11 bases. The specimen sequenced was T cells isolated from PBMCs. The source of this sequence is a human donor in good health. The chain's CDR3 is CASSDRGQGVNEQFF. The DNA for the CDR3 is TGTGCCAGCAGTGACAGGGGACAGGGGGTGAATGAGCAGTTCTTC.